Each of the 10 T cell receptor beta chains below was sequenced from the same sample in a study of cytomegalovirus exposure and HLA in healthy donors. Amplification used 60 Vbeta primers and 13 Jbeta primers. Using immunoSEQ multiplex PCR, the repertoire was profiled, and TCRdb retains in-frame clones only, with some absent. The table has 110,000 or so clones, 6.5% to 9.5% seen once; the top ten hold approximately 6.6%. Sequencing was carried out using PBMCs. The receptors were gathered from a woman aged 40 to 50 in good health and CMV-seropositive.

This clone is labeled medium-sized. J is TRBJ1-5 and V is TRBV4-1, with a weak D call TRBD1 (5 bases). Trimming stripped 1 base from V and 0 bases from J, with 10 bases between. This CDR3 spans 16 amino acids. Germline loops: CDR1 MGHRA, CDR2 YSYEKL. The CDR3 DNA follows: TGCGCCAGCAGCCAAGCGGGGGTGGGTAGCAATCAGCCCCAGCATTTT. It encodes CASSQAGVGSNQPQHF.

The CDR3, as DNA: TGTGCCAGCAGGCTAGGGGGGGCCGGCGGGGAGCTGTTTTTT. It encodes CASRLGGAGGELFF. This chain links TRBV6-5 with TRBJ2-2, with a weak D call TRBD2 (7 bases). Trimming took 6 bases from V and 7 from J, leaving 15 bases between them. The germline gives CDR1 MNHEY, CDR2 SVGAGI. The CDR3 consists of 14 residues.

This clone was detected a few times. CDR3 protein: CAWGTGANTEAFF. CDR3 sequence (DNA): TGTGCCTGGGGGACAGGGGCTAACACTGAAGCTTTCTTT. The chain has TRBV30 and TRBJ1-1, with 10 positions matching TRBD1. This CDR3 is built from 13 residues. With 5 bases clipped from V and 2 bases from J, the junction kept 2 bases outside the gene matches. Germline V gene sequence: CDR1 GTSNPN, CDR2 SVGIG (reference sequence).

This clone was seen only a few times. This rearrangement joins TRBV27 to TRBJ2-5, with 7 positions matching TRBD1. The end of the DNA aligns better with TRBJ2-7, so the J call may be wrong. The CDR3 extends over 14 amino acids. Germline V gene lookup returns CDR1 MNHEY and CDR2 SMNVEV (reference sequence). CDR3 nucleotides: TGTGCCAGCAGCCGACAGGGTAGCTCCTACGAGCAGTACTTC. It codes for CASSRQGSSYEQYF.

The V gene is TRBV19, the J gene TRBJ1-1, with 7 bases matching TRBD1. The V gene's germline CDR1 is LNHDA and CDR2 SQIVND (reference sequence). V lost 6 bases and J lost 1; bases outside the gene matches: 2. The CDR3 spans 13 residues. The CDR3 loop reads CASRYRGNTEAFF. The CDR3, as DNA: TGTGCCAGTAGATACAGGGGGAACACTGAAGCTTTCTTT.

This CDR3 is CASSARQGADTEAFF. Written as DNA, the CDR3 is TGTGCCAGCAGCGCCCGACAGGGGGCCGACACTGAAGCTTTCTTT. The rearrangement joins TRBV9 to TRBJ1-1, with 10 bases that match TRBD1. Germline lookup yields CDR1 SGDLS and CDR2 YYNGEE. Germline trimming cut 3 bases from V and 3 bases from J; bases unmatched to any gene: 5. The CDR3 covers 15 residues.

The V gene is TRBV9, the J gene TRBJ2-1; D remains ambiguous. The V gene lost 3 bases and the J gene lost 3 bases, with 7 bases spanning the gap. Germline V gene data show CDR1 as SGDLS and CDR2 as YYNGEE. CDR3 length equals 13 residues. CDR3 in DNA: TGTGCCAGCAGCGCCAGAAGCTACAATGAGCAGTTCTTC. Amino acids: CASSARSYNEQFF. Full variable domain (missing parts from reference TRBV9 and TRBJ2-1): DSGVTQTPKHLITATGQRVTLRCSPRSGDLSVYWYQQSLDQGLQFLIQYYNGEERAKGNILERFSAQQFPDLHSELNLSSLELGDSALYFCASSARSYNEQFFGPGTRLTVL.

This rearrangement joins TRBV5-4 to TRBJ1-6; D remains ambiguous. V dropped 4 bases and J dropped 1 base, with 12 bases sitting between them. This CDR3 contains 16 residues. Per germline, CDR1 SGHNT and CDR2 YYREEE (reference sequence). In DNA, the CDR3 is TGTGCCAGCAGCGTGCGGAGGGCATCCTATAATTCACCCCTCCACTTT. Protein product: CASSVRRASYNSPLHF.

This chain uses TRBV6-4 with TRBJ1-2; D is unresolved. CDR1 is MRHNA, CDR2 SNTAGT, per germline. The length of the CDR3 is 13 residues. Between the trimmed V and J ends, which lost 2 bases and 2 bases, there was a span of 6 bases. The CDR3 nucleotides read TGTGCCAGCAGTGACGAGAAGAACTATGGCTACACCTTC. Translating it yields CASSDEKNYGYTF.

This clone occurred a few times. This chain joins TRBV7-9 and TRBJ2-7; 10 positions agree with TRBD1. J gave up 1 base and V 5 bases, and 8 bases lay outside the gene matches. CDR1 is SEHNR and CDR2 is FQNEAQ in the germline V gene (reference sequence). The CDR3 covers 16 residues. This CDR3 is CASSPDRGRRSYEQYF. The CDR3 nucleotides read TGTGCCAGCAGCCCAGACAGGGGGCGCAGGTCCTACGAGCAGTACTTC. Based on the CDR3 plus reference TRBV7-9 and TRBJ2-7, the full variable domain is DTGVSQNPRHKITKRGQNVTFRCDPISEHNRLYWYRQTLGQGPEFLTYFQNEAQLEKSRLLSDRFSAERPKGSFSTLEIQRTEQGDSAMYLCASSPDRGRRSYEQYFGPGTRLTVT.